This T cell receptor (beta chain) emerged from a study of T cell responses to AZD1222 COVID-19 vaccine. General study results and limits: White British ancestry dominated among donors, who included more females, and clonal diversity was possibly underestimated.

In the case of this clone: The antigen is unknown.

The CDR3 has 15 amino acids. The germline V gene has CDR1 MDHEN and CDR2 SYDVKM. The V end was cut by 6 bases, the J end by 1 base, with 15 bases between. Clones were sequenced by immunoSEQ multiplex PCR, and TCRdb holds only the in-frame ones, with some missing. The data hold 100,000 to 150,000 clones, with over 75% observed a single time. The TCR comes from an adult who received the MenACWY meningococcal vaccine as a control. Material: peripheral blood, obtained 28 days after the second dose of the MenACWY control vaccine. J is TRBJ1-2 and V is TRBV28; weak D call: TRBD1 (6 bases). For the CDR3, the DNA is TGTGCCAGCAGCCCCCCCGGGGGGCTTAACTATGGCTACACCTTC. This translates into CASSPPGGLNYGYTF.